These 4 T cell receptor beta chains came from one sample sequenced in a study of human T cells and chemical hapten exposure (dated by TCRdb to 2020 to 2023). The time point label, as the study defines it: pre-sensitization, week 0. The treatment or condition label here, explained by the study, means: therapeutic diphenylcyclopropenone sensitization with weekly scalp DPC. Libraries were made using RACE. Sequencing relied on a NextSeq 500. TCRdb trimmed the raw reads at Q25, called clones with MiXCR and kept productive beta chains. Each CDR3 protein appears once, grouped with its most common genes and DNA. Here the sample has 190,000 or so distinct CDR3 sequences; around 30% occur a single time. 2.9% of the sample is taken by the ten largest. This material consisted of whole blood, taken in connection with sensitization to the hapten diphenylcyclopropenone (DPC). The receptors here all came from a woman in her twenties or thirties with alopecia areata. Some clones in this sample may be carry-over from other donors' samples.

This clonotype was counted a few times. This chain uses TRBV5-4 with TRBJ1-1; no clear D gene. The CDR3 extends over 15 amino acids. Trimming took 0 bases from V and 1 from J, leaving 10 bases between them. In germline, CDR1 is SGHNT, CDR2 YYREEE (reference sequence). DNA of the CDR3: TGTGCCAGCAGCTTGGAGGGTCCCCGGAACACTGAAGCTTTCTTT. Translated, it gives CASSLEGPRNTEAFF.

This clonotype turned up a few times. The chain joins TRBV5-5 to TRBJ2-4, with D possibly being TRBD1 (5 bases). The germline V and J ends were trimmed by 1 base and 5 bases, with 10 bases remaining between them. The length of the CDR3 is 14 residues. Germline V CDR1 and CDR2: SGHKS, YYEKEE (reference sequence). The CDR3 region is CASSLLQGQNIQYF. CDR3 bases: TGTGCCAGCAGCTTGCTCCAGGGTCAAAACATTCAGTACTTC.

This clonotype turned up a few times. The chain employs TRBV10-1 and TRBJ2-2, with 13 bases that match TRBD2. Germline V gene lookup returns CDR1 WNHNN and CDR2 SYGVQD (reference sequence). CDR3 length equals 16 residues. V dropped 6 bases and J dropped 7; count of bases not matched to a gene: 8. DNA of the CDR3: TGCGCCAGCAGCGAGGGACTAGCGGGACAAGACGGGGAGCTGTTTTTT. Its translation is CASSEGLAGQDGELFF.

V is TRBV28 and J is TRBJ1-2; no definite D call. Germline assignment: CDR1 MDHEN and CDR2 SYDVKM. V was pared by 5 bases and J by 1 base, with 8 bases between. CDR3 size: 13 residues. The CDR3 sequence: CASSPTHNYGYTF. CDR3 DNA: TGTGCCAGCAGTCCAACTCATAACTATGGCTACACCTTC.